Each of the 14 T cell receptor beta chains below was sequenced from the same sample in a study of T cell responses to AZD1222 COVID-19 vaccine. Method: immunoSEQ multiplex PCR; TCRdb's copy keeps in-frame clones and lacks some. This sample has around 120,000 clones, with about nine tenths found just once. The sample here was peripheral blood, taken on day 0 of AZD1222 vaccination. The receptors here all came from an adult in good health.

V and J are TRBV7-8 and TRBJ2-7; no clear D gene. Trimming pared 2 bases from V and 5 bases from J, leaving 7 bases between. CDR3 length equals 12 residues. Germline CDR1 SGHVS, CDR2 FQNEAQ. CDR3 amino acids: CASSLINDEQYF. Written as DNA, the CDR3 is TGTGCCAGCAGCTTAATCAACGACGAGCAGTACTTC.

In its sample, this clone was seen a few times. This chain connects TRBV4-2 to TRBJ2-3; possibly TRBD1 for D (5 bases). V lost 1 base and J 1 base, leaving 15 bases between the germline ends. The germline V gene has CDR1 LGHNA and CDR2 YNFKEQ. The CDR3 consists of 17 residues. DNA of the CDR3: TGTGCCAGCAGCCAAGTATATAGGGGTTGGGGCACAGATACGCAGTATTTT. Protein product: CASSQVYRGWGTDTQYF.

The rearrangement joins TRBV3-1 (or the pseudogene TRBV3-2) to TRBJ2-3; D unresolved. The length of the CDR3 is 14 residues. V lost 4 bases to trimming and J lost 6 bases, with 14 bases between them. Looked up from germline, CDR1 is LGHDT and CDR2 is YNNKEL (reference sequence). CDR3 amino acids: CASSRADLGDTQYF. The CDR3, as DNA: TGTGCCAGCAGCCGAGCCGATCTTGGGGATACGCAGTATTTT.

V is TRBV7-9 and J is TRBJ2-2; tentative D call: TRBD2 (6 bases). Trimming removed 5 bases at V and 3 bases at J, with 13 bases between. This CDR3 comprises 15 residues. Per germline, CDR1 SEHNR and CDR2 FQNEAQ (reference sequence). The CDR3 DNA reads TGTGCCAGCAGCCCGGACTGGGGGGACACCGGGGAGCTGTTTTTT. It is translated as CASSPDWGDTGELFF.

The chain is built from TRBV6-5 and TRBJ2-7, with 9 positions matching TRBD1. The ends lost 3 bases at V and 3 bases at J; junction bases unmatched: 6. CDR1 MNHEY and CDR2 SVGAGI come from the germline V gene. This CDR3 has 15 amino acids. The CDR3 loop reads CASSYSGTGIYEQYF. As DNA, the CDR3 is TGTGCCAGCAGTTATAGTGGGACAGGGATCTACGAGCAGTACTTC.

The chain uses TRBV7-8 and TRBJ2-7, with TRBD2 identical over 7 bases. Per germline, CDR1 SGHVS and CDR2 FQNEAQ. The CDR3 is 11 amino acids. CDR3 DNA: TGTGCGGCGGGGGAGTCCTACGAGCAGTACTTC. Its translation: CAAGESYEQYF.

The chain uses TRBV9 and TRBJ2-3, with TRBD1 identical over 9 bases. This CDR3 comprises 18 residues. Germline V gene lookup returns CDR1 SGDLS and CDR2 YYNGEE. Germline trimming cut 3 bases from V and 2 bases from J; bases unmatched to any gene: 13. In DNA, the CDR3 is TGTGCCAGCAGCGGCCCAAAACTACAGGGGGCAACCACAGATACGCAGTATTTT. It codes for CASSGPKLQGATTDTQYF.

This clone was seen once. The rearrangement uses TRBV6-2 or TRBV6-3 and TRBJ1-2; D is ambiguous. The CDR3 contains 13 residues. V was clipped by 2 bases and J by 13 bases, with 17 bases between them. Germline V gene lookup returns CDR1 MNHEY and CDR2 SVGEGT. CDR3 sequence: CASSYVGAPPGTF. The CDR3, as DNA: TGTGCCAGCAGTTACGTAGGAGCTCCGCCTGGCACCTTC.

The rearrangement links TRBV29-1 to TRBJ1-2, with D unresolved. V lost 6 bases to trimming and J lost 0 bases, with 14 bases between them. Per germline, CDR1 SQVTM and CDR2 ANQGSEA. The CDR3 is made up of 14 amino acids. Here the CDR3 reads CSVKIDTTNYGYTF. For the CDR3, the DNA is TGCAGCGTCAAGATCGACACGACTAACTATGGCTACACCTTC.

In DNA, the CDR3 is TGTGCCAGCAGCACACAGGGTCAAGAGACCCAGTACTTC. Protein product: CASSTQGQETQYF. V is TRBV5-4 and J is TRBJ2-5, with D possibly matching TRBD1 (6 bases). The CDR3 is 13 residues long. V dropped 4 bases and J dropped 2 bases, with 9 bases sitting between them. Germline-derived CDR1 and CDR2 are SGHNT and YYREEE (reference sequence). Combining the CDR3 with reference TRBV5-4 and TRBJ2-5 gives the whole variable domain ETGVTQSPTHLIKTRGQQVTLRCSSQSGHNTVSWYQQALGQGPQFIFQYYREEENGRGNFPPRFSGLQFPNYSSELNVNALELDDSALYLCASSTQGQETQYFGPGTRLLVL.

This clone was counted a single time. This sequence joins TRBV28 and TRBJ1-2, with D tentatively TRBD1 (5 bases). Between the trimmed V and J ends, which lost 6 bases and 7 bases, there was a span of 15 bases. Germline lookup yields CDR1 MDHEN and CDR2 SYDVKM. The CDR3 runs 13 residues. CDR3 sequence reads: CASRLAGSGGYTF. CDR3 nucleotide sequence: TGTGCCAGCAGACTCGCAGGGTCGGGTGGCTACACCTTC.

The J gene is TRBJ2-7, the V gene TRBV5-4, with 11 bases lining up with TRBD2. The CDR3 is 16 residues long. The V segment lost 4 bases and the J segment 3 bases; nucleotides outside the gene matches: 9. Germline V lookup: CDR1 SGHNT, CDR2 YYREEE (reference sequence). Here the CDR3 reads CASSGPGLAANYEQYF. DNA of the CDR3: TGTGCCAGCAGCGGGCCGGGACTAGCGGCCAACTACGAGCAGTACTTC.

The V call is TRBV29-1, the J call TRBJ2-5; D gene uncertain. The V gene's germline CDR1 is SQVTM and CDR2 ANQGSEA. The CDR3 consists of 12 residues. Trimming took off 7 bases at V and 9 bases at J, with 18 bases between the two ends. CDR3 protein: CSARYGVRSQYF. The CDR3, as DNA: TGCAGCGCTCGGTATGGGGTCCGGTCCCAGTACTTC.

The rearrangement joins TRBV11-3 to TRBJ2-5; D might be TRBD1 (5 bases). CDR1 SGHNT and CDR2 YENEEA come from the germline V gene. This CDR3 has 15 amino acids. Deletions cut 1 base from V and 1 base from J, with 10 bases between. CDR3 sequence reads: CASSLVKGSQETQYF. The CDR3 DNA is TGTGCCAGCAGCTTAGTGAAGGGGTCCCAAGAGACCCAGTACTTC.